Below, one T cell receptor (beta chain) is given with its context. This clone was recorded once. The antigen it binds to is not known. Base qualities are missing; no much larger clone stands one base away. The sample originates from a study of sequential checkpoint blockade in melanoma (dated by TCRdb to about 2019). Regarding the complete study: Using 1:1 randomization, the trial assigned patients either to first-line nivolumab followed by ipilimumab (arm A) or to ipilimumab followed by nivolumab (arm B). Maintenance nivolumab came after both trial sequences.

The immunoSEQ Assay was used to immunosequence TCRbeta CDR3 regions from genomic DNA. Before high-throughput sequencing, the genomic DNA was amplified using bias-controlled multiplex PCR. From the authors' description of their analysis: To quantify the absolute abundance of each unique TCRbeta CDR3 region, the sequences were collapsed and filtered. Clonality, defined as 1 minus Pielou's evenness, was calculated using productive rearrangements only. Clones with significantly greater frequencies in on-treatment versus baseline samples were identified using a previously published method. The clones in this table, taken by TCRdb from immuneACCESS, are in-frame only. Not every clone is retained; where verified, under half of the shortfall comes from an unresolved V gene, and the cause of the rest is unknown. V and J calls and clone size are those listed in that table; D and trimming were worked out from the DNA. This sample gives 10,000 to 15,000 clones in total; about 80% of them show up just once. The ten most abundant clones make up less than 60% of the sample.

Per the publication, the treatment or condition label means: randomized to nivolumab then ipilimumab (arm A) or the reverse (arm B). No trial patient had received prior DNA-damaging chemotherapy. A FACS Aria II flow cytometer was used to sort live CD3+CD8+ cells that were negative for CD19 and CD56 from thawed PBMCs. Samples were obtained from patients with melanoma enrolled in CheckMate 064, a randomized, open-label phase II trial of sequential checkpoint blockade. Leukapheresis was used to collect peripheral blood mononuclear cells, which were then purified with Ficoll-Paque and frozen in human serum with about 9.3% DMSO. Immediately after sorting, the purity of sorted blood CD3+CD8+ cells was verified to be >95%, after which DNA was extracted. Here is what the overall study found, with its caveats: The model for predicting response that combines TCR metrics with mutation burden needs to be validated in larger, independent patient cohorts.

Inclusive of the bounding cysteine and phenylalanine, the CDR3 is 15 residues long. The entry retains the CDR3 DNA only, 45 bases that are in frame from base 1. V loses 6 bases at its end and J loses 8 bases; junction bases beyond the gene matches: 11. CDR1 SNHLY and CDR2 FYNNEI are derived from the germline V gene. The specimen was CD8+ T cells sorted from blood (inferred from file names), collected from a patient given nivolumab and ipilimumab in sequence. The sequence joins TRBV2 to TRBJ1-3; 9 central bases correspond to TRBD1. The receptor was derived from a human donor with melanoma. The CDR3 reads as follows: CASSPGQGSSDTIYF. The base sequence is TGTGCCAGCAGCCCGGGACAGGGATCGTCTGACACCATATATTTT.